What follows are 29 T cell receptor beta chains derived from one specimen sequenced in a study of T cell responses to AZD1222 COVID-19 vaccine. Assay: immunoSEQ multiplex PCR; the TCRdb copy retains only in-frame clones and omits some. The sample yields 250,000 to 300,000 clones, roughly 93% seen once. Specimen: peripheral blood, collected 28 days after the second AZD1222 dose. These TCRs come from an adult who received the AZD1222 COVID-19 vaccine.

The J gene is TRBJ1-6, the V gene TRBV5-4; tentative D call: TRBD1 (5 bases). The germline CDR1 and CDR2 sequences are SGHNT and YYREEE (reference sequence). This CDR3 is 13 amino acids long. The V gene lost 6 bases and the J gene lost 7 bases, with 11 bases spanning the gap. The CDR3 region is CASKTASNSPLHF. In nucleotides, the CDR3 is TGTGCCAGCAAGACAGCCTCCAATTCACCCCTCCACTTT.

The gene calls are TRBV11-2 and TRBJ2-1; no definite D call. The germline gives CDR1 SGHAT, CDR2 FQNNGV. The CDR3 totals 13 residues. V dropped 3 bases and J dropped 6 bases, with 9 bases sitting between them. CDR3 amino acids: CASSFAVGNEQFF. CDR3 nucleotide sequence: TGTGCCAGCAGCTTCGCCGTAGGCAATGAGCAGTTCTTC.

V and J are TRBV3-1 (or the pseudogene TRBV3-2) and TRBJ2-5; tentatively, D is TRBD1 (5 bases). CDR3 length: 13 amino acids. The V gene lost 4 bases and the J gene lost 6 bases, with 12 bases spanning the gap. The germline V gene has CDR1 LGHDT and CDR2 YNNKEL (reference sequence). CDR3 residues: CASSRAGRQTQYF. CDR3 bases: TGTGCCAGCAGCCGCGCAGGGCGGCAGACCCAGTACTTC.

The V gene is TRBV3-1 (or the pseudogene TRBV3-2), the J gene TRBJ1-2, with unresolved D. Germline-derived CDR1 and CDR2 are LGHDT and YNNKEL (reference sequence). Trimming left V 1 base short and J 2 bases short, with 5 bases between. The CDR3 totals 13 residues. In DNA form, the CDR3 reads TGTGCCAGCAGCCAAGTAGGGAACTATGGCTACACCTTC. It specifies CASSQVGNYGYTF.

V usage is TRBV27 and J usage is TRBJ2-3; 10 positions agree with TRBD2. CDR1 and CDR2 from the germline V gene are MNHEY and SMNVEV (reference sequence). CDR3 size: 20 residues. Losses at the gene ends were 0 bases for V and 4 bases for J; bases not matched to a gene: 16. The CDR3 DNA reads as TGTGCCAGCAGTTTATCCTCGGGGCCCATTAGCGGGAGGCGGTCAGATACGCAGTATTTT. Translated: CASSLSSGPISGRRSDTQYF.

The V gene is TRBV10-3, the J gene TRBJ1-5, with TRBD1 as a possible D gene (6 bases). Trimming took off 11 bases at V and 0 bases at J, with 11 bases between the two ends. The CDR3 loop spans 13 amino acids. Germline V CDR1 and CDR2: ENHRY, SYGVKD. Written as DNA, the CDR3 is TGTGCCGTAGGACAGAGTAGCAATCAGCCCCAGCATTTT. It encodes CAVGQSSNQPQHF.

The CDR3 DNA reads as TGTGCCAGCAGTGAACAGGGGGCGGGGGGGAAAGCTTTCTTT. Protein sequence: CASSEQGAGGKAFF. J is TRBJ1-1 and V is TRBV6-1; 8 bases line up with TRBD1. CDR3 length: 14 amino acids. The V segment lost 2 bases and the J segment 9 bases; nucleotides outside the gene matches: 8. Per germline, CDR1 MNHNS and CDR2 SASEGT.

The chain carries TRBV18 and TRBJ2-3; 8 bases align to TRBD1. The CDR3 contains 16 residues. Germline V gene data show CDR1 as KGHSH and CDR2 as LQKENI. With 1 base clipped from V and 4 bases from J, the junction kept 7 bases outside the gene matches. The CDR3: CASSPLGQGRADTQYF. CDR3 DNA: TGTGCCAGCTCACCACTCGGACAGGGTCGGGCAGATACGCAGTATTTT.

This chain links TRBV7-2 with TRBJ2-1; D is unresolved. The CDR3 sequence is 14 residues long. The germline V gene encodes CDR1 SGHTA and CDR2 FQGNSA. Trimming shortened V by 7 bases and J by 4 bases, and 14 bases separated the two germline ends. The CDR3 DNA sequence: TGTGCCAGCACCCTACCAGGCAGGTACAATGAGCAGTTCTTC. Amino acid sequence: CASTLPGRYNEQFF.

The genes are TRBV6-6 and TRBJ1-1, with TRBD1 matching over 11 bases. Trimming cost V 7 bases and J 6 bases; bases outside gene matches: 10. Germline V gives CDR1 MNHNY, CDR2 SVGAGI (reference sequence). This CDR3 is 15 amino acids long. The CDR3 is CASNKGPGQGAEAFF. As DNA, the CDR3 is TGTGCCAGCAACAAAGGACCGGGACAGGGGGCTGAAGCTTTCTTT.

This chain links TRBV7-2 with TRBJ2-7, with D unclear. The germline CDR1 and CDR2 sequences are SGHTA and FQGNSA. V gave up 5 bases and J gave up 2 bases, with 13 bases separating them. The CDR3 has 14 residues. The CDR3: CASSLRRETYEQYF. The CDR3 DNA reads TGTGCCAGCAGCCTAAGGAGAGAGACCTACGAGCAGTACTTC.

The genes are TRBV7-9 and TRBJ1-1, with TRBD1 as a possible D gene (6 bases). The CDR3 extends over 13 amino acids. Germline V gene data show CDR1 as SEHNR and CDR2 as FQNEAQ (reference sequence). The V and J ends lost 7 bases and 3 bases respectively, with 12 bases between them. The CDR3 here is CASTDQGYTEAFF. The CDR3, as DNA: TGTGCCAGCACCGATCAGGGGTACACTGAAGCTTTCTTT. Full variable domain (remainder filled in from reference TRBV7-9 and TRBJ1-1): DTGVSQNPRHKITKRGQNVTFRCDPISEHNRLYWYRQTLGQGPEFLTYFQNEAQLEKSRLLSDRFSAERPKGSFSTLEIQRTEQGDSAMYLCASTDQGYTEAFFGQGTRLTVV.

The chain combines TRBV19 with TRBJ1-6; perhaps TRBD1 as D (6 bases). The germline V gene has CDR1 LNHDA and CDR2 SQIVND (reference sequence). With 5 bases removed from V and 6 bases from J, the gap between germline ends came to 11 bases. The CDR3 runs to 14 residues. DNA for the CDR3: TGTGCCAGTAGTTACTCGGACAGTAATTCACCCCTCCACTTT. It is translated as CASSYSDSNSPLHF.

The V gene is TRBV20-1, the J gene TRBJ1-5; 8 nucleotides align to TRBD1. The ends lost 6 bases at V and 7 bases at J; junction bases unmatched: 5. This CDR3 contains 12 residues. From germline, CDR1 is DFQATT and CDR2 SNEGSKA (reference sequence). CDR3 sequence reads: CSASDRGQPQHF. CDR3 bases: TGCAGTGCCAGTGACAGGGGCCAGCCCCAGCATTTT.

A few counts support this clone. The rearrangement uses TRBV9 and TRBJ2-1; no definite D call. The CDR3 loop spans 12 amino acids. The germline CDR1 and CDR2 sequences are SGDLS and YYNGEE. The ends were cut back, 4 bases at V and 7 bases at J, with 9 bases in the middle. The CDR3 DNA reads TGTGCCAGCAGCCTGGTCGGAAATGAGCAGTTCTTC. It is translated as CASSLVGNEQFF.

This chain links TRBV19 with TRBJ2-2; D possibly corresponds to TRBD2 (6 bases). The CDR3 totals 15 residues. V was pared by 10 bases and J by 5 bases, with 20 bases between. Germline lookup yields CDR1 LNHDA and CDR2 SQIVND (reference sequence). DNA of the CDR3: TGTGCCACCCTTCACTGGGCCGCGGGGACCGGGGAGCTGTTTTTT. The encoded protein is CATLHWAAGTGELFF.

On this clone: Germline and junction disagree at one end, which may indicate a read error. The chain joins TRBV19 to TRBJ2-1, with 13 nucleotides matching TRBD2. The CDR3 is 16 amino acids. Germline V gene data show CDR1 as LNHDA and CDR2 as SQIVND (reference sequence). CDR3 region: CASSIRLAGGTNKQFF. CDR3 bases: TGTGCCAGTAGTATACGACTAGCGGGAGGCACCAATAAGCAGTTCTTC.

In nucleotides, the CDR3 is TGTGCCAGCAGTTACTCGTCGGAGTATGGTCAAGAGACCCAGTACTTC. Translated: CASSYSSEYGQETQYF. V and J are TRBV6-5 and TRBJ2-5; D is ambiguous. The V end was cut by 0 bases, the J end by 2 bases, with 13 bases between. Germline V lookup: CDR1 MNHEY, CDR2 SVGAGI. The CDR3 extends over 16 amino acids.

The chain recombines TRBV2 with TRBJ1-1; the match to TRBD1 covers 7 bases. The V gene end was trimmed by 6 bases and the J gene end by 3 bases; junction bases not matched to a gene: 10. Germline CDR1 and CDR2: SNHLY and FYNNEI. The CDR3 length is 15 residues. Written as DNA, the CDR3 is TGTGCCAGCAGGAGGGGGCTCCTTGGTCACACTGAAGCTTTCTTT. This sequence encodes CASRRGLLGHTEAFF.

This chain uses TRBV4-3 with TRBJ1-4; D remains unclear. V gave up 0 bases and J gave up 8 bases, with 7 bases separating them. The CDR3 loop spans 13 amino acids. The V gene's germline CDR1 is LGHNA and CDR2 YSLEER. CDR3 nucleotide sequence: TGCGCCAGCAGCCAAGAACCCGGCGAAAAACTGTTTTTT. Residues: CASSQEPGEKLFF.

This sequence joins TRBV2 and TRBJ2-7; 8 bases fit TRBD2. This CDR3 region has 16 residues. Per germline, CDR1 SNHLY and CDR2 FYNNEI. Losses at the gene ends were 7 bases for V and 0 bases for J; bases not matched to a gene: 11. CDR3 sequence: CASKGPRAGGSYEQYF. The CDR3 DNA reads as TGTGCCAGCAAGGGCCCGAGGGCGGGGGGCTCCTACGAGCAGTACTTC.

V and J are TRBV5-1 and TRBJ1-1; D possibly corresponds to TRBD1 (5 bases). Per the germline V gene, CDR1 is SGHRS and CDR2 is YFSETQ. V was clipped by 4 bases and J by 5 bases, with 12 bases between them. The CDR3 has 13 residues. The DNA for the CDR3 is TGCGCCAGCAGCACCTCGGGGGGGACTGAAGCTTTCTTT. Protein: CASSTSGGTEAFF.

This chain links TRBV12-3 or TRBV12-4 with TRBJ1-4, with D unclear. The CDR3 length is 11 residues. V lost 8 bases to trimming and J lost 8 bases, with 9 bases between them. The CDR3 is CASARGEKLFF. CDR3 coding DNA: TGTGCCAGCGCACGGGGAGAAAAACTGTTTTTT.

This chain links TRBV7-3 with TRBJ2-6, with D unclear. Trimming removed 4 bases from V and 0 bases from J, with 19 bases in between. This CDR3 region has 19 residues. CDR1 and CDR2 (germline): SGHTA, FQGTGA. The CDR3 region has the DNA TGTGCCAGCAGCTATACCCTTATGCGGCCTGGCTCTGGGGCCAACGTCCTGACTTTC. It specifies CASSYTLMRPGSGANVLTF.

The J gene is TRBJ1-1, the V gene TRBV13; the D is unclear. V was shortened by 4 bases and J by 1 base, with 10 bases between the two germline ends. The CDR3 runs to 14 residues. Germline V gene sequence: CDR1 PRHDT, CDR2 FYEKMQ (reference sequence). CDR3 amino acids: CASSSFWGNTEAFF. The CDR3 region has the DNA TGTGCCAGCAGCTCCTTTTGGGGGAACACTGAAGCTTTCTTT.

The chain couples TRBV20-1 to TRBJ2-5; no clear D gene. CDR1 is DFQATT, CDR2 SNEGSKA, per germline (reference sequence). Trimming left V 3 bases short and J 7 bases short, with 12 bases between. CDR3 size: 12 residues. CDR3 DNA: TGCAGTGCTAGTTCTATTCTGGGGACCCAGTACTTC. Amino acids: CSASSILGTQYF.

This rearrangement joins TRBV5-5 to TRBJ1-4, with D hard to call. CDR1 SGHKS and CDR2 YYEKEE come from the germline V gene (reference sequence). The germline V and J ends were trimmed by 2 bases and 0 bases, with 8 bases remaining between them. The CDR3 totals 15 residues. The CDR3: CASSFGFATNEKLFF. The CDR3 DNA sequence: TGTGCCAGCAGCTTCGGGTTCGCAACTAATGAAAAACTGTTTTTT. The full variable domain, in which reference TRBV5-5 and TRBJ1-4 provide the parts outside the CDR3, is DAGVTQSPTHLIKTRGQQVTLRCSPISGHKSVSWYQQVLGQGPQFIFQYYEKEERGRGNFPDRFSARQFPNYSSELNVNALLLGDSALYLCASSFGFATNEKLFFGSGTQLSVL.

The rearrangement joins TRBV11-2 to TRBJ2-7; perhaps TRBD2 as D (6 bases). Germline V gene sequence: CDR1 SGHAT, CDR2 FQNNGV. V was clipped by 5 bases and J by 7 bases, with 18 bases between them. This CDR3 region has 14 residues. CDR3 DNA: TGTGCCAGCAGCCACCTGGGCGGGGCACAGGAGCAGTACTTC. Amino acids: CASSHLGGAQEQYF.

V is TRBV15 and J is TRBJ2-7, with 10 bases fitting TRBD2. The CDR3 length is 15 residues. The junction had 4 bases not matched to a gene; V was cut back by 1 base and J by 4 bases. Germline V gene lookup returns CDR1 LNHNV and CDR2 YYDKDF (reference sequence). The CDR3 DNA follows: TGTGCCACCAGCAGAGGGCCTAGCGGGAGATACGAGCAGTACTTC. It specifies CATSRGPSGRYEQYF.